This TCR beta chain was recorded in a study of T-cell memory formation after mild COVID-19. V was shortened by 0 bases and J by 6 bases, with 9 bases between the two germline ends. The CDR3 consists of 14 residues. The germline V gene has CDR1 SGHNT and CDR2 YYREEE (reference sequence). Concerning this clonotype itself: Possible read error: a much larger clone is one base away.

TCRdb fed the 5' RACE reads into MiXCR, producing one record per CDR3 protein. The sample lists roughly 48,000 distinct CDR3 sequences, roughly 27% occurring once. Material: PBMCs or a T cell subset sorted from them (not recorded which). The clonotype was recovered from a man between 18 and 35 years old who had mild COVID-19 (a few samples of this study predate the infection). Cell type and time point are not known. The gene calls are TRBV5-4 and TRBJ2-2; a possible D gene is TRBD1 (5 bases). The CDR3 spells CASSLGDSAGELFF. Written as DNA, the CDR3 is TGTGCCAGCAGCTTGGGTGACAGCGCCGGGGAGCTGTTTTTT. The full variable domain, rest sourced from reference TRBV5-4 and TRBJ2-2, is ETGVTQSPTHLIKTRGQQVTLRCSSQSGHNTVSWYQQALGQGPQFIFQYYREEENGRGNFPPRFSGLQFPNYSSELNVNALELDDSALYLCASSLGDSAGELFFGEGSRLTVL.